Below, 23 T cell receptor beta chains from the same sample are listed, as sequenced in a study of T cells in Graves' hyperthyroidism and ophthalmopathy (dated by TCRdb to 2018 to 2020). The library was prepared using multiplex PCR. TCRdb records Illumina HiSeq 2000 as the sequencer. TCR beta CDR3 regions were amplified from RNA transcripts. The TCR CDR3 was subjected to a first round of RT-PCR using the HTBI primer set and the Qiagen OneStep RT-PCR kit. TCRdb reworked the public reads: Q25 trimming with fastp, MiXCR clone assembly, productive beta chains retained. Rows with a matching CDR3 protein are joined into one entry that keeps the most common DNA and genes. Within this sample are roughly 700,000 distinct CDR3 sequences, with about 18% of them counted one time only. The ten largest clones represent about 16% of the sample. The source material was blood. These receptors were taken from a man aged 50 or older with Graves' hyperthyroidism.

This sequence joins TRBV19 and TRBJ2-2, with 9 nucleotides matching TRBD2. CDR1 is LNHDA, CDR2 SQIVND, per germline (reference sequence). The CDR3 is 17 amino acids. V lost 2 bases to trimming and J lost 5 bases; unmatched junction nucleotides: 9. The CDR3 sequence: CASSIIRLAGNTGELFF. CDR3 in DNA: TGTGCCAGTAGTATAATCCGGCTAGCGGGAAATACCGGGGAGCTGTTTTTT.

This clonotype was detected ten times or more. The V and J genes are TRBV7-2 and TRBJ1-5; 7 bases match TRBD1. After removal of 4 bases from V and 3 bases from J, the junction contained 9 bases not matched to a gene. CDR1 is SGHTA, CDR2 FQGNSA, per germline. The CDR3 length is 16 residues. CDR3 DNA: TGTGCCAGCAGCTATAGACAGGGAAGGGCCAATCAGCCCCAGCATTTT. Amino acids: CASSYRQGRANQPQHF.

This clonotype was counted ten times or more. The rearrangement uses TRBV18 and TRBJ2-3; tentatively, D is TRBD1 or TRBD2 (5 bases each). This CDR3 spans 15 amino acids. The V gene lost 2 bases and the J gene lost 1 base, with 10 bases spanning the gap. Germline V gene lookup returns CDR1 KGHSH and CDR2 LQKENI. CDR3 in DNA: TGTGCCAGCTCACCAGGGGGTTCTGGCACAGATACGCAGTATTTT. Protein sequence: CASSPGGSGTDTQYF.

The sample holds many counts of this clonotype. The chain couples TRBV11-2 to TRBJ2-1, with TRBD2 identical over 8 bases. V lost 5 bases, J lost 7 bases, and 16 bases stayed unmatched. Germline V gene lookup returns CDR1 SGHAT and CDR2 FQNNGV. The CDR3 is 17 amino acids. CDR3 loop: CASSPFGGTRSSNEQFF. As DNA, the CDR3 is TGTGCCAGCAGCCCCTTCGGGGGGACTAGGTCTTCTAATGAGCAGTTCTTC.

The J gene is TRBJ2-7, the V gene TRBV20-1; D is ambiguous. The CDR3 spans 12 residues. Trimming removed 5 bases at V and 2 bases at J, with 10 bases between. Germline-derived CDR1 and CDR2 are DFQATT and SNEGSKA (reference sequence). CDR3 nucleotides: TGCAGTGCTTCCGGACCTCCCTACGAGCAGTACTTC. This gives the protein CSASGPPYEQYF.

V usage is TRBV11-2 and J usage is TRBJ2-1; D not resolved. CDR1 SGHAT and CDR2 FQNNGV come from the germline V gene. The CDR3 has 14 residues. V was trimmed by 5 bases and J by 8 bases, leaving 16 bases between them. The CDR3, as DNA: TGTGCCAGCAGCCATAGTTCGACCACGGATGAGCAGTTCTTC. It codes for CASSHSSTTDEQFF.

The CDR3: CASSLSGAWNSPLHF. DNA of the CDR3: TGTGCCAGCAGTTTGTCGGGGGCTTGGAATTCACCCCTCCACTTT. The chain combines TRBV11-3 with TRBJ1-6; TRBD1 might be the D (6 bases). V lost 6 bases, J lost 7 bases, and 16 bases lay in between. The CDR3 has 15 amino acids. Germline V gene sequence: CDR1 SGHNT, CDR2 YENEEA.

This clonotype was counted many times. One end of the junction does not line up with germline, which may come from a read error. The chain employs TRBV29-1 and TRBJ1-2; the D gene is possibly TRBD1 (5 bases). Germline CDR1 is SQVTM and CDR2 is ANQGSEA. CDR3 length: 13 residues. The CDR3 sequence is CSVGFRAAYGYTF. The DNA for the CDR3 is TGCAGCGTGGGGTTCAGGGCCGCTTATGGTTACACCTTC. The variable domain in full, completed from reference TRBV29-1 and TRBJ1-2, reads SAVISQKPSRDICQRGTSLTIQCQVDSQVTMMFWYRQQPGQSLTLIATANQGSEATYESGFVIDKFPISRPNLTFSTLTVSNMSPEDSSIYLCSVGFRAAYGYTFGSGTRLTVV.

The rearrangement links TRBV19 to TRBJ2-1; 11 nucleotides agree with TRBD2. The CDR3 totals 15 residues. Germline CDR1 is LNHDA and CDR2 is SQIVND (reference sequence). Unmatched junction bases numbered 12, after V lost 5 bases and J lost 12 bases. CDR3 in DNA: TGTGCCAGTAGTCCCCATACGACTAGCGGGATCGGGCAGTTCTTC. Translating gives CASSPHTTSGIGQFF.

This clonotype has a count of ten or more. CDR3 coding DNA: TGCAGCGTTGTCCAGGGTAGCGGCACTGAAGCTTTCTTT. It codes for CSVVQGSGTEAFF. V gene TRBV29-1 combines with J gene TRBJ1-1, with D maybe TRBD1 (5 bases). The germline gives CDR1 SQVTM, CDR2 ANQGSEA. This CDR3 contains 13 residues. V was clipped by 4 bases and J by 4 bases, with 13 bases between them.

The CDR3 nucleotides are TGCAGTGCCCCCGTCGCCGGGACTAGCGGACGCTCCTACAATGAGCAGTTCTTC. Protein sequence: CSAPVAGTSGRSYNEQFF. V and J are TRBV20-1 and TRBJ2-1; 11 nucleotides line up with TRBD2. The CDR3 spans 18 residues. J was trimmed by 0 bases and V by 6 bases; bases with no gene match: 13. Germline assignment: CDR1 DFQATT and CDR2 SNEGSKA (reference sequence).

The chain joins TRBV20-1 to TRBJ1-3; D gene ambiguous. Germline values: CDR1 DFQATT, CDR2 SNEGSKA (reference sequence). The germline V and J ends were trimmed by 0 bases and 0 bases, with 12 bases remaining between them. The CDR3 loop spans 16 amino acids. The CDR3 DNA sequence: TGCAGTGCTAGAGATCGTACGGGAAACTCTGGAAACACCATATATTTT. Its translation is CSARDRTGNSGNTIYF.

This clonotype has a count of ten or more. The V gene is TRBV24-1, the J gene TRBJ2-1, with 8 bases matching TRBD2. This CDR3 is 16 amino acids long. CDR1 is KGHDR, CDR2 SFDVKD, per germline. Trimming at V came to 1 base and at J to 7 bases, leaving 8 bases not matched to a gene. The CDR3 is CATSDFSGPGGNEQFF. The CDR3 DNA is TGTGCCACCAGTGATTTCTCCGGGCCGGGAGGGAATGAGCAGTTCTTC.

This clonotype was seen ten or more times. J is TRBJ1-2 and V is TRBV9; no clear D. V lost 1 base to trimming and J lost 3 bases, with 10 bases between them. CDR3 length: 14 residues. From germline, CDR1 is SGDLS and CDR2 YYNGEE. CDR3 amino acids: CASSVSGVDYGYTF. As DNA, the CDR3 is TGTGCCAGCAGCGTATCAGGTGTGGACTATGGCTACACCTTC.

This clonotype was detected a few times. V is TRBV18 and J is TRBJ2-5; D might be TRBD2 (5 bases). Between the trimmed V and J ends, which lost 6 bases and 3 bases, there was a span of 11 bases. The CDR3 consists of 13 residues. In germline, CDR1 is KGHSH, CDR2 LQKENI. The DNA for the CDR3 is TGTGCCAGCTCCCCAACTAGTGAAGAGACCCAGTACTTC. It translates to CASSPTSEETQYF.

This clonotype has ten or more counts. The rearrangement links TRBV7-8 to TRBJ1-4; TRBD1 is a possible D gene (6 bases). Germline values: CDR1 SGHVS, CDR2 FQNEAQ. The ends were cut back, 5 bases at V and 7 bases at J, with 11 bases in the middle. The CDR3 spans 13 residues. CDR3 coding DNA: TGTGCCAGCAGCGTTACAGGGTCTGAAAAACTGTTTTTT. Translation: CASSVTGSEKLFF.

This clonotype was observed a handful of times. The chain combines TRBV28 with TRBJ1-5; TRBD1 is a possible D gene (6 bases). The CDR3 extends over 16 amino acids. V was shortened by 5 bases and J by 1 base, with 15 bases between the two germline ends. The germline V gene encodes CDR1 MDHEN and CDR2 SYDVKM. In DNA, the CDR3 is TGTGCCAGCAGTCCCCAACAGGGCTGGAGCAATCAGCCCCAGCATTTT. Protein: CASSPQQGWSNQPQHF.

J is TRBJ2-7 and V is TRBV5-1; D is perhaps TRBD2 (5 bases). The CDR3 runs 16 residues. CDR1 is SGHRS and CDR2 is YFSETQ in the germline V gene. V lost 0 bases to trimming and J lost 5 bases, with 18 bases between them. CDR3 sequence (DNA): TGCGCCAGCAGCTTGGAGCCTATTCGGGGTTTAGACGAGCAGTACTTC. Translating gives CASSLEPIRGLDEQYF. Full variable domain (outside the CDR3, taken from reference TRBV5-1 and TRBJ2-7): KAGVTQTPRYLIKTRGQQVTLSCSPISGHRSVSWYQQTPGQGLQFLFEYFSETQRNKGNFPGRFSGRQFSNSRSEMNVSTLELGDSALYLCASSLEPIRGLDEQYFGPGTRLTVT.

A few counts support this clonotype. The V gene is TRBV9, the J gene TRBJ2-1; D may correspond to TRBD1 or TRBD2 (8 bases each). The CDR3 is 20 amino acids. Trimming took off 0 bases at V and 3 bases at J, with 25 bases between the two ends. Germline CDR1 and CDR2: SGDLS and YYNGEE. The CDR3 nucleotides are TGTGCCAGCAGCGTAGCCCCCAGGGGGCGGGAGGATCTCCTCTACAATGAGCAGTTCTTC. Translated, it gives CASSVAPRGREDLLYNEQFF.

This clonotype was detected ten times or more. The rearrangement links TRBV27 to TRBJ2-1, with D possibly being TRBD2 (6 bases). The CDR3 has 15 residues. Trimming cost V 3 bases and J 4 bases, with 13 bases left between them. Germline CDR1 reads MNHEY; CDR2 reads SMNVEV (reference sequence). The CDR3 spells CASSFESGVYNEQFF. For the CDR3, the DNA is TGTGCCAGCAGTTTTGAATCGGGAGTGTACAATGAGCAGTTCTTC.

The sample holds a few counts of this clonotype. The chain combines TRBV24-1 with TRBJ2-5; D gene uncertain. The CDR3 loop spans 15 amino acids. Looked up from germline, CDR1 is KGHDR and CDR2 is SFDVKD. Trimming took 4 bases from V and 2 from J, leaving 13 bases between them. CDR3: CATSDRIGPQETQYF. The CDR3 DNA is TGTGCCACCAGTGACCGGATCGGGCCACAAGAGACCCAGTACTTC.

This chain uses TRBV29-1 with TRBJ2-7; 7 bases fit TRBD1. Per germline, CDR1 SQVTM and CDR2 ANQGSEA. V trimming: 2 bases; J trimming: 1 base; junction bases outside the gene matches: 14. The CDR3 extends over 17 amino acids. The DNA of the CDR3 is TGCAGCGTTGAAAGGGGGCAGGCTGTTGAGTGGTCCTACGAGCAGTACTTC. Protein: CSVERGQAVEWSYEQYF.

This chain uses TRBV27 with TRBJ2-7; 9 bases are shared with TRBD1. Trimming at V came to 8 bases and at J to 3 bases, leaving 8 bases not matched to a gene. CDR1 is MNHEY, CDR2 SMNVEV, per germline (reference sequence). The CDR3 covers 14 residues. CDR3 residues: CASCRGTGIYEQYF. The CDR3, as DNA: TGTGCCAGCTGCCGGGGGACAGGGATCTACGAGCAGTACTTC.